This T cell receptor (beta chain) stems from a study of technical replicates of blood from a few donors. Assay used: immunoSEQ multiplex PCR; TCRdb lists only in-frame clones, some missing. The sample lists about 80,000 clones, 80% to 90% seen once, with 4.8% in the top ten. Germline V gene sequence: CDR1 SEHNR, CDR2 FQNEAQ (reference sequence). Trimming removed 5 bases at V and 4 bases at J, with 14 bases between. The CDR3 covers 14 residues. The sequencing input was PBMCs. This clonotype originated in a human donor in good health. Some clones in this sample may be carry-over from other donors' samples. The V and J genes are TRBV7-9 and TRBJ1-2; D is uncertain. CDR3 DNA: TGTGCCAGCAGCCCCGCCCCGGTGTCCTATGGCTACACCTTC. It translates to CASSPAPVSYGYTF.